The T cell receptor (beta chain) described here comes from a study of blood T cells in healthy people across ages. For the second PCR, which ran for roughly 6 to 12 cycles, a sample-barcoded 5' primer and a J-beta primer mix were used. One entry per CDR3 protein, called by TCRdb with MiXCR from the 5' RACE reads. This sample has around 1,700,000 distinct CDR3 sequences, with about 28% found just once. In its sample, this clonotype was seen once. The clonotype was recovered from a young woman in good health. The sequenced material came from blood.

The CDR3 sequence is CAISEDQGKVPNNEQFF. CDR3 nucleotide sequence: TGTGCCATCAGCGAAGACCAGGGAAAGGTCCCCAACAATGAGCAGTTCTTC. V gene TRBV10-3 combines with J gene TRBJ2-1; TRBD1 is a possible D gene (5 bases). CDR1 is ENHRY, CDR2 SYGVKD, per germline. V dropped 6 bases and J dropped 5 bases, with 23 bases sitting between them. CDR3 size: 17 residues.